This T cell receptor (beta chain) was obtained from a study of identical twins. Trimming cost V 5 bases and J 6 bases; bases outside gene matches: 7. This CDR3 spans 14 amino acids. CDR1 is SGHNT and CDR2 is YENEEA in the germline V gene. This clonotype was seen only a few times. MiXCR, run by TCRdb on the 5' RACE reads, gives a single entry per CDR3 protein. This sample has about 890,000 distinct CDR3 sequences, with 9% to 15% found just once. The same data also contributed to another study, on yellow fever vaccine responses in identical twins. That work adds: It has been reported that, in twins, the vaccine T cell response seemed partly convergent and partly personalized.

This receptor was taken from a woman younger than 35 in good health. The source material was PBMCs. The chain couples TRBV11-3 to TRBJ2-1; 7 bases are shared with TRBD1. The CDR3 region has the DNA TGTGCCAGCAGCCGGGACAGCAGTAGCAATGAGCAGTTCTTC. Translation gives CASSRDSSSNEQFF. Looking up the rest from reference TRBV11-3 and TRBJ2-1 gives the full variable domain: EAGVVQSPRYKIIEKKQPVAFWCNPISGHNTLYWYLQNLGQGPELLIRYENEEAVDDSQLPKDRFSAERLKGVDSTLKIQPAELGDSAVYLCASSRDSSSNEQFFGPGTRLTVL.